The next 29 T cell receptor beta chains were all read from a single sample in a study of blood T cell repertoires in COVID-19. Method: immunoSEQ multiplex PCR; TCRdb's copy keeps in-frame clones and lacks some. The sample records some 200,000 clones, more than 85% being singletons. Sequencing used peripheral blood. The receptors originated from a woman aged 80 or over in a cohort sampled during active or convalescent COVID-19.

The chain couples TRBV28 to TRBJ2-3, with 10 bases identical to TRBD1. Looked up from germline, CDR1 is MDHEN and CDR2 is SYDVKM. The CDR3 consists of 15 residues. The V segment lost 4 bases and the J segment 4 bases; nucleotides outside the gene matches: 5. This chain's CDR3 is CASSSGTGVADTQYF. CDR3 nucleotide sequence: TGTGCCAGCAGTTCCGGGACAGGGGTTGCAGATACGCAGTATTTT.

This clone was observed once. The chain has TRBV3-1 (or the pseudogene TRBV3-2) and TRBJ2-6; 10 bases line up with TRBD1. The length of the CDR3 is 17 residues. CDR1 and CDR2 (germline): LGHDT, YNNKEL (reference sequence). The J segment lost 4 bases and the V segment lost 4 bases, leaving 7 bases of the junction unmatched. This CDR3 reads CASSRRQGALGANVLTF. The DNA of the CDR3 is TGTGCCAGCAGCCGTCGACAGGGGGCGCTGGGGGCCAACGTCCTGACTTTC.

The chain couples TRBV7-2 to TRBJ1-3; the D is unclear. CDR1 and CDR2 from the germline V gene are SGHTA and FQGNSA. The CDR3 length is 17 residues. The germline V and J ends were trimmed by 2 bases and 0 bases, with 14 bases remaining between them. The DNA for the CDR3 is TGTGCCAGCAGCTTATGGAGGCTTCCGTACTCTGGAAACACCATATATTTT. Translated: CASSLWRLPYSGNTIYF.

The rearrangement links TRBV5-1 to TRBJ2-1, with 11 bases aligning to TRBD2. The CDR3 is made up of 18 amino acids. Germline CDR1 SGHRS, CDR2 YFSETQ. V lost 0 bases, J lost 3 bases, and 8 bases stayed unmatched. This chain's CDR3 is CASSLAASGGLVYNEQFF. Here the CDR3 DNA reads TGCGCCAGCAGCTTGGCCGCTAGCGGGGGGCTCGTCTACAATGAGCAGTTCTTC.

The V call is TRBV5-3, the J call TRBJ2-7; 7 nucleotides line up with TRBD1. TRBV5-3 is designated an ORF whose function remains uncertain. V was clipped by 1 base and J by 6 bases; unmatched bases: 7. CDR3 length equals 14 residues. The CDR3 reads CARSLNRGECEQYV. In DNA form, the CDR3 reads TGTGCCAGAAGCTTGAACAGGGGAGAGTGCGAGCAGTACGTC.

V is TRBV30 and J is TRBJ1-1; 7 bases fit TRBD1. The germline V gene encodes CDR1 GTSNPN and CDR2 SVGIG (reference sequence). CDR3 length equals 14 residues. The V segment lost 4 bases and the J segment 1 base; nucleotides outside the gene matches: 6. The CDR3, as DNA: TGTGCCTGGAACAGGGGACGGCAGAACACTGAAGCTTTCTTT. Translation: CAWNRGRQNTEAFF.

This chain uses TRBV12-3 or TRBV12-4 with TRBJ1-1; TRBD1 is a possible D gene (5 bases). The V and J ends lost 5 bases and 8 bases respectively, with 9 bases between them. The CDR3 sequence is 11 residues long. CDR3 nucleotide sequence: TGTGCCAGCAGTCGTGGGGGGGAAGCTTTCTTT. It yields the protein CASSRGGEAFF.

The genes are TRBV29-1 and TRBJ1-1, with D unclear. With 4 bases removed from V and 1 base from J, the gap between germline ends came to 7 bases. Germline assignment: CDR1 SQVTM and CDR2 ANQGSEA. This CDR3 is 12 amino acids long. The CDR3 DNA sequence: TGCAGCGTTGGCCAGGCGAACACTGAAGCTTTCTTT. This translates into CSVGQANTEAFF.

In DNA form, the CDR3 reads TGTGCCAGCAGCTTAGAGAGTAGCGCAGATACGCAGTATTTT. It encodes CASSLESSADTQYF. V gene TRBV5-8 combines with J gene TRBJ2-3; D perhaps matches TRBD2 (5 bases). The CDR3 has 14 residues. Trimming shortened V by 2 bases and J by 4 bases, and 11 bases separated the two germline ends. Germline loops: CDR1 SGHTS, CDR2 YDEGEE.

The chain combines TRBV5-5 with TRBJ1-2, with D unresolved. CDR1 and CDR2 (germline): SGHKS, YYEKEE (reference sequence). The CDR3 covers 17 residues. V lost 2 bases to trimming and J lost 1 base, with 18 bases between them. CDR3: CASSLGLATNYNYGYTF. The CDR3, as DNA: TGTGCCAGCAGCTTAGGTCTAGCCACTAATTATAACTATGGCTACACCTTC.

V gene TRBV28 combines with J gene TRBJ1-2; 11 bases fit TRBD1. The CDR3 is 13 residues long. Trimming took 10 bases from V and 8 from J; bases not matched to a gene: 9. Germline assignment: CDR1 MDHEN and CDR2 SYDVKM. The CDR3 DNA reads TGTGCCACCAGGGACAGGGGGTCCGGCGGCTACACCTTC. This gives the protein CATRDRGSGGYTF.

The chain joins TRBV11-2 to TRBJ1-2; TRBD1 agrees at 7 bases. Germline V gives CDR1 SGHAT, CDR2 FQNNGV. V lost 2 bases, J lost 4 bases, and 7 bases stayed unmatched. This CDR3 has 15 amino acids. The CDR3 nucleotides read TGTGCCAGCAGCTTAAGGGGGCGGAGGGGCTATGGCTACACCTTC. Translation gives CASSLRGRRGYGYTF.

V and J are TRBV6-2 or TRBV6-3 and TRBJ2-5; possible D gene TRBD1, 6 bases. Germline CDR1 reads MNHEY; CDR2 reads SVGEGT. Trimming took 4 bases from V and 5 from J, leaving 23 bases between them. The CDR3 has 17 residues. The CDR3 loop is CASSFDRTERKGETQYF. The CDR3 DNA reads TGTGCCAGCAGTTTCGACCGGACAGAAAGAAAGGGGGAGACCCAGTACTTC.

The V and J genes are TRBV29-1 and TRBJ1-1; no definite D call. Germline-derived CDR1 and CDR2 are SQVTM and ANQGSEA. V lost 4 bases and J 5 bases, leaving 8 bases between the germline ends. The CDR3 length is 11 residues. The CDR3 spells CSVARETEAFF. The DNA of the CDR3 is TGCAGCGTTGCGAGGGAGACTGAAGCTTTCTTT.

This chain uses TRBV6-4 with TRBJ2-4; TRBD2 aligns across 15 bases. This CDR3 contains 20 residues. V lost 1 base, J lost 3 bases, and 10 bases stayed unmatched. Germline values: CDR1 MRHNA, CDR2 SNTAGT. The CDR3 region has the DNA TGTGCCAGCAGTGACTACCAAGGACTAGCGGGAGGGCCTTACAAAAACATTCAGTACTTC. The encoded protein is CASSDYQGLAGGPYKNIQYF.

The chain joins TRBV2 to TRBJ2-1; no firm D call. CDR1 SNHLY and CDR2 FYNNEI come from the germline V gene. The CDR3 contains 14 residues. V lost 3 bases, J lost 5 bases, and 11 bases lay in between. As DNA, the CDR3 is TGTGCCAGCAGTGAGCAGTCAAGTAACAATGAGCAGTTCTTC. Translating gives CASSEQSSNNEQFF.

V gene TRBV12-3 or TRBV12-4 combines with J gene TRBJ1-2, with D uncertain. The germline V and J ends were trimmed by 3 bases and 4 bases, with 6 bases remaining between them. The CDR3 is 12 residues long. In DNA, the CDR3 is TGTGCCAGCAGTTTTATGGCCTATGGCTACACCTTC. This translates into CASSFMAYGYTF.

The rearrangement links TRBV7-9 to TRBJ1-6; no firm D call. Trimming removed 2 bases from V and 5 bases from J, with 7 bases in between. CDR1 and CDR2 from the germline V gene are SEHNR and FQNEAQ (reference sequence). This CDR3 has 14 amino acids. CDR3 DNA: TGTGCCAGCAGCTTAACGAGCGATAATTCACCCCTCCACTTT. Its translation: CASSLTSDNSPLHF.

This chain links TRBV11-2 with TRBJ2-7; 8 bases map to TRBD1. The CDR3 has 13 amino acids. The V gene's germline CDR1 is SGHAT and CDR2 FQNNGV. V dropped 4 bases and J dropped 5; count of bases not matched to a gene: 4. The CDR3 DNA reads TGTGCCAGCAGCTGGTTGACAGGGGACGAGCAGTACTTC. It encodes CASSWLTGDEQYF.

The V call is TRBV3-1 (or the pseudogene TRBV3-2), the J call TRBJ2-7; 7 bases are shared with TRBD1. In germline, CDR1 is LGHDT, CDR2 YNNKEL (reference sequence). This CDR3 has 16 residues. V was pared by 3 bases and J by 2 bases, with 10 bases of the junction left unmatched. CDR3 nucleotides: TGTGCCAGCAGCCAGGACTCCGGGACAGCTACCTACGAGCAGTACTTC. Its translation: CASSQDSGTATYEQYF.

The chain recombines TRBV5-5 with TRBJ2-1, with D possibly being TRBD2 (6 bases). This CDR3 comprises 14 residues. The germline V gene has CDR1 SGHKS and CDR2 YYEKEE (reference sequence). The V end was cut by 0 bases, the J end by 9 bases, with 13 bases between. The CDR3: CASSLVGGVGEQFF. CDR3 DNA sequence: TGTGCCAGCAGCTTGGTTGGCGGGGTCGGTGAGCAGTTCTTC.

V usage is TRBV12-3 or TRBV12-4 and J usage is TRBJ2-7; 8 bases fit TRBD1. V trimming: 3 bases; J trimming: 4 bases; junction bases outside the gene matches: 2. This CDR3 region has 13 residues. The CDR3 loop is CASSLGQEYEQYF. The CDR3 DNA follows: TGTGCCAGCAGTTTGGGACAGGAATACGAGCAGTACTTC.

The V call is TRBV30, the J call TRBJ1-2; the D is unclear. Germline loops: CDR1 GTSNPN, CDR2 SVGIG (reference sequence). The CDR3 is made up of 13 amino acids. V lost 0 bases to trimming and J lost 4 bases, with 9 bases between them. The CDR3 DNA follows: TGTGCCTGGAGTGTACGTACCGGCTATGGCTACACCTTC. It encodes CAWSVRTGYGYTF.

The chain recombines TRBV28 with TRBJ1-1; 9 bases line up with TRBD1. In germline, CDR1 is MDHEN, CDR2 SYDVKM. The length of the CDR3 is 15 residues. V lost 6 bases, J lost 8 bases, and 13 bases stayed unmatched. The CDR3: CASSRPTGGISEAFF. The CDR3 nucleotides read TGTGCCAGCAGCCGCCCGACAGGGGGGATTTCGGAAGCTTTCTTT.

This clone was counted once. This chain joins TRBV10-1 and TRBJ1-6; the D gene is possibly TRBD1 (5 bases). Trimming removed 6 bases from V and 7 bases from J, with 10 bases in between. Germline lookup yields CDR1 WNHNN and CDR2 SYGVQD (reference sequence). The CDR3 sequence is 13 residues long. The chain's CDR3 is CASSTDSNSPLHF. The CDR3 DNA follows: TGCGCCAGCAGCACAGACAGCAATTCACCCCTCCACTTT.

This clone was counted once. V usage is TRBV7-9 and J usage is TRBJ1-1; D might be TRBD1 (5 bases). The CDR3 is 13 residues long. Germline CDR1 is SEHNR and CDR2 is FQNEAQ (reference sequence). Trimming left V 6 bases short and J 6 bases short, with 14 bases between. The DNA for the CDR3 is TGTGCCAGCAGACTCCCAGGGATGCCTGAAGCTTTCTTT. Residues: CASRLPGMPEAFF.

The gene calls are TRBV15 and TRBJ2-5; tentatively, D is TRBD2 (6 bases). V was trimmed by 8 bases and J by 5 bases, leaving 18 bases between them. Germline V gene sequence: CDR1 LNHNV, CDR2 YYDKDF (reference sequence). The CDR3 has 14 residues. This CDR3 is CATHGKTSFETQYF. The CDR3 DNA is TGTGCCACCCACGGGAAAACTAGCTTCGAGACCCAGTACTTC.

The J gene is TRBJ2-5, the V gene TRBV19; 9 bases are a match to TRBD2. This CDR3 has 14 residues. Germline assignment: CDR1 LNHDA and CDR2 SQIVND (reference sequence). J gave up 3 bases and V 8 bases, and 7 bases lay outside the gene matches. The CDR3 DNA is TGTGCCAGTTCTATAATAGCGGGGGAAGAGACCCAGTACTTC. This sequence encodes CASSIIAGEETQYF. Together with reference TRBV19 and TRBJ2-5, the CDR3 gives the full variable domain: DGGITQSPKYLFRKEGQNVTLSCEQNLNHDAMYWYRQDPGQGLRLIYYSQIVNDFQKGDIAEGYSVSREKKESFPLTVTSAQKNPTAFYLCASSIIAGEETQYFGPGTRLLVL.

The gene calls are TRBV3-1 (or the pseudogene TRBV3-2) and TRBJ1-2; the D is unclear. The V gene's germline CDR1 is LGHDT and CDR2 YNNKEL (reference sequence). The CDR3 sequence is 15 residues long. Deletions cut 1 base from V and 7 bases from J, with 16 bases between. Here the CDR3 DNA reads TGTGCCAGCAGCCAAGGATCCCACGGGAGTACTGGCTACACCTTC. It is translated as CASSQGSHGSTGYTF.